Reported below is one T cell receptor beta chain. Its antigen is unknown. This sample stems from a study of vaccination and CD4 T cells after COVID-19. About the research overall: The cells were exposed to overlapping spike peptides originating from SARS-CoV-2, HCoV-NL63, HCoV-OC43 and HCoV-229E for stimulation. Every culture used as a control got a CEFX pool, an HIV-1 Nef pool, or no peptide. General study findings and limits: Vaccine-specific clones in convalescent patients were spike mono-reactive in 304 of 307 cases.

Treatment defined: approximately 9-day PBMC culture with coronavirus spike peptide pools or control peptides (ViraFEST assay). ViraFEST used peptide pools to expand antigen-specific T cells and subsequently sequenced their TCRs. Researchers used the Oncomine TCR Beta short-read assay to sequence DNA from cultured CD4+ T cells. TCRdb re-called the PCR reads through MiXCR, storing one row per CDR3 protein. The sample has approximately 12,000 distinct CDR3 sequences; about 30% are singletons. The sequences come from CD4+ T cells from blood, cultured in vitro, collected after SARS-CoV-2 vaccination. This clonotype was obtained from a human donor who had recovered from COVID-19.

CDR3 sequence (DNA): TGTGCCAGCAGTCGACCGGGACTAGCGCAAGAGACCCAGTACTTC. As protein: CASSRPGLAQETQYF. The chain uses TRBV6-2 or TRBV6-3 and TRBJ2-5, with 10 bases that match TRBD2. J gave up 2 bases and V 5 bases, and 5 bases lay outside the gene matches. This CDR3 is built from 15 residues. The germline V gene has CDR1 MNHEY and CDR2 SVGEGT.